The rows below give T cell receptor beta chains drawn from one sample of a study of shared clonotypes between healthy human individuals. The method was immunoSEQ multiplex PCR; TCRdb's version includes in-frame clones alone and lacks a portion of them. The top ten clones hold 1% to 1.5% of a sample with roughly 1,800,000 clones, less than 95% of them seen once. Material for sequencing was naive CD8+ T cells sorted from blood. Receptor source: a man aged 18 to 29 in good health. CDR3s include the opening cysteine and the closing phenylalanine or tryptophan. D genes are given only for firm matches. Rows may omit the clone size; those that give it use once, few, many or a size class.

J | V | D | size | DNA | CDR3
TRBJ1-2 | TRBV5-4 | . | once | TGTGCCAGCACCGGAGAAGGGAAAGGCTACACCTTC | CASTGEGKGYTF
TRBJ1-2 | TRBV2 | . | . | TGTGCCAGCAGTGAAGGAGGAGATGGCTACACCTTC | CASSEGGDGYTF
TRBJ2-7 | TRBV27 | TRBD1 | . | TGTGCCAGCAGTCCTGGGACAGGGAGCTCCTACGAGCAGTACTTC | CASSPGTGSSYEQYF
TRBJ1-1 | TRBV4-1 | TRBD1 | . | TGCGCCAGCAGTCGCGAGGGGGCGCTTACTGAAGCTTTCTTT | CASSREGALTEAFF
TRBJ2-7 | TRBV7-6 | TRBD1 | once | TGTGCCAGCAGCTTAAGGGACAGTTCTTCCTACGAGCAGTACTTC | CASSLRDSSSYEQYF
TRBJ1-1 | TRBV28 | . | . | TGTGCCAGCAGTAACTCCGGGACGGTGAACACTGAAGCTTTCTTT | CASSNSGTVNTEAFF
TRBJ1-3 | TRBV6-6 | . | . | TGTGCCAGCAGTCAAGATGTGCCTGGAAACACCATATATTTT | CASSQDVPGNTIYF
TRBJ2-1 | TRBV7-2 | . | . | TGTGCCAGCAGCCCTGTTTTCGATGAGCAGTTCTTC | CASSPVFDEQFF
TRBJ1-4 | TRBV30 | TRBD1 | . | TGTGCCTCGGACAGGGGCGGCGAAAAACTGTTTTTT | CASDRGGEKLFF
TRBJ2-1 | TRBV2 | TRBD2 | . | TGTGCCGCACTAGCGGGGCCCTCTGACAATGAGCAGTTCTTC | CAALAGPSDNEQFF
TRBJ2-7 | TRBV27 | TRBD2 | . | TGTGCCAGCATTGGCGGGGGTTACGAGCAGTACTTC | CASIGGGYEQYF
TRBJ2-2 | TRBV27 | . | . | TGTGCCAGCACTCCAGGGGACGGGGAGCTGTTTTTT | CASTPGDGELFF
TRBJ2-1 | TRBV5-4 | . | . | TGTGCCAGCAGCTATACGGGTGAGCAGTTCTTC | CASSYTGEQFF
TRBJ2-7 | TRBV6-6 | . | . | TGTGCCAGCAGTCCGCTAGGGAGCTCCTACGAGCAGTACTTC | CASSPLGSSYEQYF
TRBJ2-3 | TRBV29-1 | . | . | TGCAGCGTTGGGGGGACAACTACGACTAGCACAGATACGCAGTATTTT | CSVGGTTTTSTDTQYF
TRBJ1-1 | TRBV29-1 | TRBD1 | . | TGCAGCGTTGCCCGGGTCGGGACAGGGTTTACTGAAGCTTTCTTT | CSVARVGTGFTEAFF